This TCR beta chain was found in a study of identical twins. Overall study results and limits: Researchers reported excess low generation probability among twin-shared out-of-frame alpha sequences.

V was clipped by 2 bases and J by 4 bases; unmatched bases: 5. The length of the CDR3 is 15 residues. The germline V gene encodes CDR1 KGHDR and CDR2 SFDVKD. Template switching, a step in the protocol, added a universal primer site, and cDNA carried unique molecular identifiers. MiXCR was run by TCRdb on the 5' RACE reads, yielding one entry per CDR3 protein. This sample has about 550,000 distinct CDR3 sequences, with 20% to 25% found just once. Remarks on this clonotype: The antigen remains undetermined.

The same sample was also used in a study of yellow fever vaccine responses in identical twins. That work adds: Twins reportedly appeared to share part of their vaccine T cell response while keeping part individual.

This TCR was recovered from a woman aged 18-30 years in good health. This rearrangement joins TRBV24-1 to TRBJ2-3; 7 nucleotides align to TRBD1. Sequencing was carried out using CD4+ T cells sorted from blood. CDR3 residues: CATSDSDRASDTQYF. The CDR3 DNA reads TGTGCCACCAGTGATTCCGACAGGGCCTCAGATACGCAGTATTTT.